The 32 T cell receptor beta chains below were found in one sample sequenced in a study of T cell repertoires in cytomegalovirus infection (dated by TCRdb to between 2018 and 2020). Sequencing relied on an Illumina HiSeq 1500. The public reads were reanalyzed by TCRdb: fastp trimming at Q25, MiXCR alignment, in-frame beta chains only. One record per CDR3 amino acid sequence lists the most common genes and DNA. For this sample the table gives roughly 720,000 distinct CDR3 sequences, of which approximately 40% were detected only once. Clones ranked in the top ten supply 2.8% of the sample. The specimen sequenced was PBMCs. These receptors were obtained from a human donor in good health (CMV status not recorded). Some clones in this sample may be carry-over from other donors' samples.

This clonotype occurred many times. The chain joins TRBV7-2 to TRBJ2-5, with D possibly TRBD2 on 5 matching bases. Germline CDR1 SGHTA, CDR2 FQGNSA. V lost 5 bases and J lost 4, with 23 bases in between. CDR3 size: 17 residues. The CDR3 nucleotides are TGTGCCAGCAGCCCAAACAGAGAGCGGTTGTTGGCAGAGACCCAGTACTTC. It codes for CASSPNRERLLAETQYF.

The gene calls are TRBV7-2 and TRBJ2-4; D is uncertain. V was shortened by 1 base and J by 0 bases, with 7 bases between the two germline ends. Looked up from germline, CDR1 is SGHTA and CDR2 is FQGNSA. The CDR3 totals 15 residues. The CDR3 DNA reads as TGTGCCAGCAGCTTAGGTCGGGTAGCCAAAAACATTCAGTACTTC. This encodes CASSLGRVAKNIQYF.

This clonotype was seen a handful of times. This CDR3 reads CASSLEGTGTTGELFF. The CDR3, as DNA: TGTGCCAGCAGCTTAGAGGGTACGGGCACGACCGGGGAGCTGTTTTTT. The chain joins TRBV7-6 to TRBJ2-2; D unresolved. The CDR3 is 16 amino acids. The germline CDR1 and CDR2 sequences are SGHVS and FNYEAQ. V was trimmed by 1 base and J by 5 bases, leaving 14 bases between them.

The chain combines TRBV6-5 with TRBJ2-3; 7 bases line up with TRBD1. The ends lost 1 base at V and 4 bases at J; junction bases unmatched: 2. The CDR3 spans 14 residues. Germline V gene data show CDR1 as MNHEY and CDR2 as SVGAGI. The CDR3 DNA sequence: TGTGCCAGCAGTTACTTAGGGGGCGCAGATACGCAGTATTTT. Protein product: CASSYLGGADTQYF.

This clonotype occurred a few times. This chain links TRBV28 with TRBJ2-6; D could derive from TRBD1 or TRBD2 (5 bases each). The CDR3 totals 18 residues. Germline CDR1 and CDR2: MDHEN and SYDVKM. Trimming left V 4 bases short and J 0 bases short, with 16 bases between. CDR3 protein: CASSSSGTALSGANVLTF. The CDR3 DNA sequence: TGTGCCAGCAGTTCTTCCGGGACGGCTCTCTCTGGGGCCAACGTCCTGACTTTC.

The chain joins TRBV28 to TRBJ1-2, with TRBD1 matching 8 bases. Germline V CDR1 and CDR2: MDHEN, SYDVKM. J gave up 1 base and V 6 bases, and 7 bases lay outside the gene matches. The CDR3 has 15 residues. The DNA for the CDR3 is TGTGCCAGCAGCGGGCGACAGGGGATTAACTATGGCTACACCTTC. This sequence encodes CASSGRQGINYGYTF.

The J gene is TRBJ1-1, the V gene TRBV7-6; 10 nucleotides match TRBD1. The junction had 5 bases not matched to a gene; V was cut back by 4 bases and J by 3 bases. This CDR3 spans 15 amino acids. Germline lookup yields CDR1 SGHVS and CDR2 FNYEAQ. CDR3: CASSWRGTGDTEAFF. In nucleotides, the CDR3 is TGTGCCAGCAGCTGGCGAGGGACAGGGGACACTGAAGCTTTCTTT.

This clonotype was seen a single time. The chain combines TRBV6-2 or TRBV6-3 with TRBJ1-5; D is perhaps TRBD1 (6 bases). The CDR3 contains 18 residues. The ends were cut back, 2 bases at V and 6 bases at J, with 23 bases in the middle. The V gene's germline CDR1 is MNHEY and CDR2 SVGEGT. CDR3 residues: CASSYPLRTVKVGQPQHF. DNA for the CDR3: TGTGCCAGCAGTTACCCACTTCGGACAGTGAAAGTGGGTCAGCCCCAGCATTTT.

The chain recombines TRBV10-3 with TRBJ1-5, with D tentatively TRBD1 (5 bases). The CDR3 covers 13 residues. Per the germline V gene, CDR1 is ENHRY and CDR2 is SYGVKD. The ends were cut back, 10 bases at V and 2 bases at J, with 12 bases in the middle. The CDR3 DNA is TGTGCCACTTCCCGGGACGGCAATCAGCCCCAGCATTTT. Its translation is CATSRDGNQPQHF.

CDR3 coding DNA: TGCAGCGTCGCTGACAGGGCCGGGACTGAAGCTTTCTTT. It specifies CSVADRAGTEAFF. V is TRBV29-1 and J is TRBJ1-1, with 7 bases fitting TRBD1. The CDR3 loop spans 13 amino acids. Germline CDR1 SQVTM, CDR2 ANQGSEA. Losses at the gene ends were 6 bases for V and 5 bases for J; bases not matched to a gene: 9.

This clonotype has a handful of counts. The rearrangement links TRBV25-1 to TRBJ2-7, with 7 nucleotides matching TRBD1. The V segment lost 6 bases and the J segment 0 bases; nucleotides outside the gene matches: 8. The CDR3 sequence is 15 residues long. The germline gives CDR1 MGHDK, CDR2 SYGVNS. The CDR3 spells CASRVGDSFSYEQYF. The CDR3, as DNA: TGTGCCAGCAGGGTAGGGGACAGTTTCTCCTACGAGCAGTACTTC.

In its sample, this clonotype was seen many times. The chain recombines TRBV11-2 with TRBJ1-2; perhaps TRBD1 as D (6 bases). Germline loops: CDR1 SGHAT, CDR2 FQNNGV. V was trimmed by 0 bases and J by 0 bases, leaving 11 bases between them. This CDR3 spans 16 amino acids. The CDR3 nucleotides are TGTGCCAGCAGCTTAGATCCGGGGACACCTAACTATGGCTACACCTTC. The encoded protein is CASSLDPGTPNYGYTF.

The gene calls are TRBV14 and TRBJ2-3; the match to TRBD2 covers 8 bases. V gave up 2 bases and J gave up 3 bases; unmatched junction bases: 4. The germline V gene has CDR1 SGHDN and CDR2 FVKESK. The CDR3 sequence is 15 residues long. CDR3 nucleotide sequence: TGTGCCAGCAGCCAACTCCGGGAGGGGACAGATACGCAGTATTTT. Translated: CASSQLREGTDTQYF.

The gene calls are TRBV29-1 and TRBJ2-7; D not certain. Germline V gene data show CDR1 as SQVTM and CDR2 as ANQGSEA. V lost 2 bases and J 4 bases, leaving 6 bases between the germline ends. The CDR3 covers 11 residues. CDR3 sequence (DNA): TGCAGCGTTGAATTGGGTTACGAGCAGTACTTC. Amino acid sequence: CSVELGYEQYF.

The chain recombines TRBV14 with TRBJ2-2; D remains ambiguous. The V gene's germline CDR1 is SGHDN and CDR2 FVKESK. V was clipped by 0 bases and J by 4 bases, with 6 bases between them. The CDR3 covers 14 residues. The CDR3 spells CASSQDIVTGELFF. CDR3 nucleotide sequence: TGTGCCAGCAGCCAAGACATCGTCACCGGGGAGCTGTTTTTT.

The count of this clonotype is one. A clone one base away is much larger, so this may be a read error. The rearrangement links TRBV11-2 to TRBJ2-5; a weak D match, TRBD2 (5 bases). CDR1 is SGHAT, CDR2 FQNNGV, per germline. This CDR3 contains 17 residues. CDR3 DNA sequence: TGTTCCAGCAGCTTAGTCCCCCCCCGGGGTGACCAAGAGACCCAGTACTTC. Protein: CSSSLVPPRGDQETQYF.

The chain couples TRBV28 to TRBJ2-7; TRBD1 agrees at 7 bases. Germline CDR1 and CDR2: MDHEN and SYDVKM. The CDR3 consists of 14 residues. The J segment lost 2 bases and the V segment lost 5 bases, leaving 6 bases of the junction unmatched. This chain's CDR3 is CASSLDRPTYEQYF. CDR3 sequence (DNA): TGTGCCAGCAGTCTGGACAGGCCTACCTACGAGCAGTACTTC.

The rearrangement uses TRBV15 and TRBJ1-5; no definite D call. CDR3 length: 17 amino acids. Germline loops: CDR1 LNHNV, CDR2 YYDKDF (reference sequence). V dropped 2 bases and J dropped 3 bases, with 17 bases sitting between them. The DNA of the CDR3 is TGTGCCACCAGCAGATCTCCCGTTGGGGTGAACAATCAGCCCCAGCATTTT. Translation gives CATSRSPVGVNNQPQHF.

Comment on this clonotype: A much more abundant neighbour one base away suggests this may be a read error. V usage is TRBV7-6 and J usage is TRBJ1-1; D gene ambiguous. The CDR3 is 14 amino acids. The germline V and J ends were trimmed by 6 bases and 4 bases, with 15 bases remaining between them. In germline, CDR1 is SGHVS, CDR2 FNYEAQ. The CDR3 nucleotides read TGTGCCAGCAGACCAAAATCGGCTTTCACTGAAGCTTTCTTT. Translated: CASRPKSAFTEAFF.

Many counts were recorded for this clonotype. This rearrangement joins TRBV7-2 to TRBJ1-5; D remains unclear. This CDR3 is built from 14 residues. Germline lookup yields CDR1 SGHTA and CDR2 FQGNSA. V lost 1 base, J lost 3 bases, and 7 bases lay in between. The CDR3 DNA reads as TGTGCCAGCAGCTTAGTCAGAGACAATCAGCCCCAGCATTTT. This gives the protein CASSLVRDNQPQHF.

For this clonotype: Germline is not matched at one junction end, which may reflect a read error. The V call is TRBV20-1, the J call TRBJ1-1; TRBD1 agrees at 7 bases. CDR1 and CDR2 from the germline V gene are DFQATT and SNEGSKA (reference sequence). This CDR3 is built from 14 residues. The CDR3 is CSASMVRGNTEALF. CDR3 nucleotides: TGCAGTGCTAGTATGGTCAGGGGGAACACTGAAGCTTTGTTT.

Comments on this clonotype: This may come from a read error, since a much larger clone is one base off. Here the CDR3 reads CASSPATYNSPLPF. The CDR3 coding sequence is TGTGCCAGCAGCCCGGCGACCTATAATTCACCCCTCCCCTTT. The chain carries TRBV7-2 and TRBJ1-6, with no clear D. Germline CDR1 reads SGHTA; CDR2 reads FQGNSA. The CDR3 extends over 14 amino acids.

Details on this clonotype: The junction and the germline gene differ at one end; a read error may be behind it. The chain joins TRBV4-1 to TRBJ1-1; maybe TRBD1 (5 bases). The CDR3 loop spans 16 amino acids. Germline-derived CDR1 and CDR2 are MGHRA and YSYEKL. CDR3 DNA sequence: TGTGCCAGCAGCCAAGAGGGGAACAGGCCGAACACTGAAGCTTTCTTT. Protein product: CASSQEGNRPNTEAFF.

This clonotype was found a few times. The rearrangement joins TRBV6-1 to TRBJ2-1; no reliable D call. The CDR3 sequence is 11 residues long. Germline V gives CDR1 MNHNS, CDR2 SASEGT. Trimming took off 0 bases at V and 14 bases at J, with 8 bases between the two ends. The CDR3 loop is CASSEAQAEFF. The DNA for the CDR3 is TGTGCCAGCAGTGAAGCCCAGGCGGAGTTCTTC.

The chain couples TRBV30 to TRBJ2-2, with a possible D match to TRBD1 (5 bases). Germline V gives CDR1 GTSNPN, CDR2 SVGIG (reference sequence). The CDR3 extends over 14 amino acids. V lost 2 bases and J 6 bases, leaving 13 bases between the germline ends. As DNA, the CDR3 is TGTGCCTGGAGTTGGGTAGGGGCCGCCGGGGAGCTGTTTTTT. It codes for CAWSWVGAAGELFF.

In this sample, this clonotype turned up a few times. J is TRBJ2-3 and V is TRBV5-1, with TRBD2 matching over 7 bases. Germline values: CDR1 SGHRS, CDR2 YFSETQ. V was pared by 1 base and J by 4 bases, with 3 bases of the junction left unmatched. CDR3 length equals 14 residues. The CDR3 here is CASSLRGEADTQYF. Here the CDR3 DNA reads TGCGCCAGCAGCTTGCGGGGGGAGGCAGATACGCAGTATTTT.

With regard to this clonotype: A much larger clone lies one base from this, so it may be a read error. Given the absence of the conserved phenylalanine or tryptophan at the CDR3 end, a read error is likely. This chain links TRBV7-6 with TRBJ2-7; D is undetermined. The V gene's germline CDR1 is SGHVS and CDR2 FNYEAQ. V was shortened by 2 bases and J by 0 bases, with 8 bases between the two germline ends. This CDR3 has 14 amino acids. The DNA for the CDR3 is TGTGCCAGCAGCTTATCTGGAGTCTCCTACGAGCAGTACTCC. Translating it yields CASSLSGVSYEQYS.

The chain links TRBV4-1 to TRBJ1-5; maybe TRBD1 (5 bases). The ends were cut back, 0 bases at V and 1 base at J, with 7 bases in the middle. Germline CDR1 MGHRA, CDR2 YSYEKL. The CDR3 runs to 15 residues. The CDR3 nucleotides are TGCGCCAGCAGCCAAGAATGGGGCAGCAATCAGCCCCAGCATTTT. This sequence encodes CASSQEWGSNQPQHF.

The rearrangement links TRBV7-2 to TRBJ2-1; 8 positions agree with TRBD2. Germline assignment: CDR1 SGHTA and CDR2 FQGNSA. The CDR3 runs 18 residues. With V trimmed by 1 base and J by 4 bases, 12 bases remained unmatched. CDR3 residues: CASSLERGGQLQYNEQFF. The CDR3 bases are TGTGCCAGCAGCTTAGAGCGCGGGGGGCAACTTCAATACAATGAGCAGTTCTTC.

The chain is built from TRBV20-1 and TRBJ2-6, with D perhaps TRBD2 (6 bases). Germline lookup yields CDR1 DFQATT and CDR2 SNEGSKA (reference sequence). V lost 6 bases, J lost 0 bases, and 9 bases lay in between. The CDR3 has 14 residues. The CDR3, as DNA: TGCAGTGCCAGGAGGGTCTCTGGGGCCAACGTCCTGACTTTC. Amino acid sequence: CSARRVSGANVLTF.

V is TRBV12-3 or TRBV12-4 and J is TRBJ2-2; 7 bases match TRBD1. V gave up 6 bases and J gave up 4 bases; unmatched junction bases: 11. The CDR3 totals 16 residues. CDR3 bases: TGTGCCAGCAGCCGAGGGACAGTTCGCACCACCGGGGAGCTGTTTTTT. Encoded protein: CASSRGTVRTTGELFF.

Note on this clonotype: It is likely a read error, because the conserved phenylalanine at the end of the CDR3 is missing. V is TRBV7-6 and J is TRBJ2-3; TRBD1 might be the D (5 bases). The germline gives CDR1 SGHVS, CDR2 FNYEAQ. The germline V and J ends were trimmed by 3 bases and 2 bases, with 12 bases remaining between them. CDR3 length: 15 amino acids. CDR3: CASSLPSGNTDTQYL. The CDR3, as DNA: TGTGCCAGCAGCTTGCCCTCAGGGAACACAGATACGCAGTATTTA.